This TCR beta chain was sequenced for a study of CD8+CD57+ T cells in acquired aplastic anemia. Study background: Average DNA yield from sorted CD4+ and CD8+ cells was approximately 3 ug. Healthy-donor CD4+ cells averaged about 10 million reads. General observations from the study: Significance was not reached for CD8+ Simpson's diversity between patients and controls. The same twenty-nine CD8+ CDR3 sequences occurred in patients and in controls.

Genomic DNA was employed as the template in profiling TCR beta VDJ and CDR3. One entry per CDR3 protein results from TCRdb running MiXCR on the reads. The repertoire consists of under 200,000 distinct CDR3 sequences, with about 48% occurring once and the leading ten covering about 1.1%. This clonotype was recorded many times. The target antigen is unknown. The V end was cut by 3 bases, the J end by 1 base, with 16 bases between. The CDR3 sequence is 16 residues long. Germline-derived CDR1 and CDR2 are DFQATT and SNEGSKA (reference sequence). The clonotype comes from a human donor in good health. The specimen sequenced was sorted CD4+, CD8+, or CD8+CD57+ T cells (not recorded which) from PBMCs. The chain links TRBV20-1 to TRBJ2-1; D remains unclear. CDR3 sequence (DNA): TGCAGTGCTAGCGACCCGGCGTACCATTCCTACAATGAGCAGTTCTTC. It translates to CSASDPAYHSYNEQFF.